This T cell receptor (beta chain) came from a study of patients and donors after allogeneic stem cell transplantation. TCRdb re-called the RT-PCR reads with MiXCR, one entry per CDR3 protein. The repertoire consists of fewer than 30,000 distinct CDR3 sequences, with 35% to 45% occurring once and the leading ten covering 60% to 85%. The CDR3 contains 19 residues. V dropped 1 base and J dropped 0; count of bases not matched to a gene: 9. From germline, CDR1 is LGHDT and CDR2 YNNKEL (reference sequence). The clonotype originates from a human donor who was either an allogeneic HSCT recipient or a stem cell or donor lymphocyte infusion donor (not recorded which). It is not recorded whose cells these are; they may come from a transplant donor. The chain is built from TRBV3-1 and TRBJ1-3, with 10 bases lining up with TRBD1. The source material was blood, either unsorted or a sorted T cell fraction (not recorded which). The CDR3, as DNA: TGTGCCAGCAGCCAAGGGGGCCTCCGGGACAGGGGCTCTGGAAACACCATATATTTT. It specifies CASSQGGLRDRGSGNTIYF.